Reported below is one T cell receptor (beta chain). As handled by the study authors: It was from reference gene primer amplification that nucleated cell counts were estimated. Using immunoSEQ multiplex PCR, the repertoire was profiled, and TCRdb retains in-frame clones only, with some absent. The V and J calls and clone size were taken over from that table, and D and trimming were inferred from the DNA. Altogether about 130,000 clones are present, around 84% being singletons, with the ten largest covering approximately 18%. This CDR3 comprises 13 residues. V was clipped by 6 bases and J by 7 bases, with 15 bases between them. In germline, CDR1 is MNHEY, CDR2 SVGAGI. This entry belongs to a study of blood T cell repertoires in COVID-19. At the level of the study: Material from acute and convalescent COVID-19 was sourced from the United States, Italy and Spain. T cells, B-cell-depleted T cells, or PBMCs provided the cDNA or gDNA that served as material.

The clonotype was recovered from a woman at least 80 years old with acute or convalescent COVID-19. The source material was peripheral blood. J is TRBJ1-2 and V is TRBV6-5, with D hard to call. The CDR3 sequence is CASSRRWASGYTF. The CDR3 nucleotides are TGTGCCAGCAGCCGCAGATGGGCGAGTGGCTACACCTTC.